This TCR beta chain was observed in a study of T-cell memory formation after mild COVID-19. Study conclusions and caveats: Day 15 to 85 contracting clones showed balanced CD4/CD8; day 15 to 37 expanders favored CD4+. A second wave of clones peaked on day 37, and their SARS-CoV-2 specificity went unconfirmed. Researchers found some responding clones in pre-infection memory, a sign that cross-reactive memory joined.

Constant-segment primers and 5'RACE yielded cDNA libraries for TCR alpha and TCR beta, each carrying sample barcodes and UMIs. TCRdb passed the 5' RACE reads through MiXCR, listing each CDR3 protein once. This sample has under 550,000 distinct CDR3 sequences; over 15% occur once, and the top ten carry around 12%. Remarks on this clonotype: Antigen specificity is unknown.

This CDR3 spans 13 amino acids. Germline CDR1 and CDR2: DFQATT and SNEGSKA (reference sequence). What was sequenced was PBMCs or a T cell subset sorted from them (not recorded which). This sequence was found in an adult woman who had mild COVID-19 (a few samples of this study predate the infection). Cell type and time point are not known. The chain uses TRBV20-1 and TRBJ1-5; 10 bases align to TRBD1. CDR3 coding DNA: TGCAGGGCCCAGGGGGACAGGGGTAGAGCCCAGCATTTT. Translation gives CRAQGDRGRAQHF.